One sample yielded the 4 T cell receptor beta chains listed below, sequenced in a study of a mutant IDH1 vaccine in newly diagnosed glioma. These TCRs are of unknown antigen specificity. The method was immunoSEQ multiplex PCR; TCRdb's version includes in-frame clones alone and lacks a portion of them. The sample lists approximately 61,000 clones, about four fifths occurring once. Time point specified: week 35, safety follow-up. The investigators gave 300 ug of mutant IDH1 20-mer peptide in each vaccine dose, together with topical imiquimod. The specimen was PBMCs, collected from a glioma patient whose treatment included an IDH1 peptide vaccine. These receptors all stem from a man aged 35 to 55 with glioma.

This clone has a handful of counts. The rearrangement joins TRBV7-8 to TRBJ2-3, with 8 bases that match TRBD2. Germline V gene sequence: CDR1 SGHVS, CDR2 FQNEAQ. This CDR3 has 16 residues. The V and J ends lost 0 bases and 7 bases, in that order; junction bases with no gene match: 9. The DNA of the CDR3 is TGTGCCAGCAGCTTAGCGCTGAGCGGGAGTTTATATACGCAGTATTTT. Amino acids: CASSLALSGSLYTQYF.

The chain carries TRBV4-3 and TRBJ2-7, with D tentatively TRBD2 (5 bases). The CDR3 runs 15 residues. From germline, CDR1 is LGHNA and CDR2 YSLEER. Trimming took 1 base from V and 2 from J, leaving 12 bases between them. CDR3 DNA: TGCGCCAGCAGCCAAGGCCGGACGGAGGCCTACGAGCAGTACTTC. Protein: CASSQGRTEAYEQYF.

The chain couples TRBV29-1 to TRBJ2-2, with D possibly matching TRBD1 (6 bases). Trimming removed 3 bases from V and 5 bases from J, with 13 bases in between. The CDR3 is 14 residues long. Germline-derived CDR1 and CDR2 are SQVTM and ANQGSEA. The CDR3 DNA reads TGCAGCGTTGATAGGGACATGGTAACCGGGGAGCTGTTTTTT. As protein: CSVDRDMVTGELFF.

The rearrangement links TRBV7-2 to TRBJ2-3, with TRBD2 matching over 8 bases. Unmatched junction bases numbered 5, after V lost 8 bases and J lost 4 bases. This CDR3 contains 13 residues. From germline, CDR1 is SGHTA and CDR2 FQGNSA. CDR3: CASARGGPDTQYF. CDR3 nucleotides: TGTGCCAGCGCTCGGGGGGGCCCAGATACGCAGTATTTT.